This T cell receptor (beta chain) was retrieved from a study of T cell responses to AZD1222 COVID-19 vaccine. Regarding the study as a whole: The sample set comprised mostly white British donors with more females, and clonal diversity was possibly underestimated.

CDR3 length: 12 residues. Trimming stripped 1 base from V and 2 bases from J, with 1 base between. In germline, CDR1 is LNHNV, CDR2 YYDKDF (reference sequence). Only in-frame clones appear in the TCRdb table, and some are missing; sequencing was by immunoSEQ multiplex PCR. Of some 150,000 clones listed, 90% to 95% are singletons. About this clone: Its antigen is undetermined.

The material sequenced was peripheral blood, taken 28 days after the second AZD1222 dose. This sequence originates from an adult who received the AZD1222 COVID-19 vaccine. The rearrangement links TRBV15 to TRBJ2-3, with D unclear. For the CDR3, the DNA is TGTGCCACCAGCAGAGCCACAGATACGCAGTATTTT. As protein: CATSRATDTQYF.